Below, one T cell receptor (beta chain) is given with its context. The sample holds other DNA sequences that translate to the same CDR3. Germline CDR1 reads SGHRS; CDR2 reads YFSETQ. The germline V and J ends were trimmed by 5 bases and 1 base, with 9 bases remaining between them. The CDR3 contains 13 residues. Sequenced by immunoSEQ multiplex PCR; TCRdb stores in-frame clones only, minus some. This sample has roughly 1,600,000 clones, with approximately 98.5% found just once. The data belong to a study of shared clonotypes between healthy human individuals. The sample was naive CD4+ T cells sorted from blood. Subset noted: CD45RA+ positively selected. V gene TRBV5-1 combines with J gene TRBJ1-1, with D possibly TRBD1 on 5 matching bases. The clonotype originates from a young man in good health. In DNA form, the CDR3 reads TGCGCCAGCAGTCTCGGGGGGAACACTGAAGCTTTCTTT. This encodes CASSLGGNTEAFF.